A selection of T cell receptor beta chains follows, all from one sample in a study of T cell responses to AZD1222 COVID-19 vaccine. Assay: immunoSEQ multiplex PCR; the TCRdb copy retains only in-frame clones and omits some. Among 50,000 to 70,000 clones listed, approximately 89% were seen once. Sample: peripheral blood, taken 28 days after the second AZD1222 dose. The receptor set was obtained from an adult who received the AZD1222 COVID-19 vaccine. Each CDR3 is given with its conserved first and last residue. D genes are given only for firm matches. The size entry is marked missing in some rows and otherwise reads once, few, many or a size class.

clone_size	d_call	v_call	j_call	cdr3_aa	cdr3_nt
NA	NA	TRBV7-2	TRBJ2-5	CASSLALAETQYF	TGTGCCAGCAGCTTAGCCCTAGCGGAGACCCAGTACTTC
NA	TRBD1	TRBV2	TRBJ2-4	CASSFKQGVDSNIQYF	TGTGCCAGCAGTTTCAAACAGGGGGTGGATTCAAACATTCAGTACTTC
NA	TRBD2	TRBV14	TRBJ2-7	CASSQDRGGSLPYEQYF	TGTGCCAGCAGCCAAGATAGGGGCGGGAGCCTCCCCTACGAGCAGTACTTC
NA	TRBD1	TRBV18	TRBJ2-3	CASSQDRSTDTQYF	TGTGCCAGCTCACAGGACAGGAGCACAGATACGCAGTATTTT
NA	NA	TRBV5-1	TRBJ1-5	CASSLESDQPQHF	TGCGCCAGCAGCTTGGAGTCCGATCAGCCCCAGCATTTT
NA	NA	TRBV7-2	TRBJ1-4	CASSAGLQVKNEKLFF	TGTGCCAGCAGCGCGGGCCTACAGGTGAAGAATGAAAAACTGTTTTTT
NA	NA	TRBV29-1	TRBJ1-1	CSVAGLQPWAFF	TGCAGCGTCGCCGGGCTTCAACCTTGGGCTTTCTTT
NA	NA	TRBV19	TRBJ1-2	CASSTTVLYGYTF	TGTGCCAGTAGTACGACAGTCCTATACGGCTACACCTTC
NA	TRBD1	TRBV10-1	TRBJ2-3	CASSGATGQGANTQYF	TGCGCCAGCAGTGGGGCCACGGGACAGGGGGCAAATACGCAGTATTTT
NA	TRBD2	TRBV7-9	TRBJ2-1	CASSNGGFGYNEQFF	TGTGCCAGCAGTAACGGGGGGTTCGGCTACAATGAGCAGTTCTTC
NA	TRBD1	TRBV19	TRBJ2-3	CASRGQGSTDTQYF	TGTGCCAGTAGGGGACAGGGCTCCACAGATACGCAGTATTTT
NA	TRBD1	TRBV3-1/TRBV3-2	TRBJ1-4	CASSQPDRAYEKLFF	TGTGCCAGCAGCCAACCAGACAGGGCCTATGAAAAACTGTTTTTT
NA	TRBD2	TRBV6-4	TRBJ2-1	CASSDVGLGRDEQFF	TGTGCCAGCAGTGACGTCGGACTAGGGAGGGATGAGCAGTTCTTC
NA	NA	TRBV18	TRBJ2-3	CASSPQHRRVTDTQYF	TGTGCCAGCTCACCACAACACCGACGGGTCACAGATACGCAGTATTTT
NA	NA	TRBV12-5	TRBJ2-2	CASGLEFDFNLNTGELFF	TGTGCTAGTGGTTTGGAATTTGACTTTAACCTGAACACCGGGGAGCTGTTTTTT
NA	NA	TRBV27	TRBJ1-1	CASSFSVGGVAFF	TGTGCCAGCAGTTTTTCGGTTGGAGGTGTGGCTTTCTTT
NA	NA	TRBV28	TRBJ2-7	CASIGQAPYEQYF	TGTGCCAGCATTGGACAAGCCCCCTACGAGCAGTACTTC
NA	NA	TRBV5-1	TRBJ1-3	CASSSSRTSAGNTIYF	TGCGCCAGCAGCTCGTCTAGAACGTCGGCTGGAAACACCATATATTTT
few	TRBD1	TRBV5-8	TRBJ1-6	CASSRQGGFYSPLHF	TGTGCCAGCAGCCGACAGGGGGGCTTTTATTCACCCCTCCACTTT
NA	TRBD1	TRBV10-2	TRBJ1-4	CASSEPGQLGREKLFF	TGCGCCAGCAGTGAGCCGGGACAGCTTGGGAGGGAAAAACTGTTTTTT
NA	NA	TRBV7-2	TRBJ1-2	CASSLVVQGSYGYTF	TGTGCCAGCAGCTTAGTTGTCCAGGGGAGTTATGGCTACACCTTC
NA	TRBD1	TRBV9	TRBJ2-2	CASSVGGQGARDTNTGELFF	TGTGCCAGCAGCGTAGGGGGACAGGGGGCGAGGGATACGAACACCGGGGAGCTGTTTTTT
NA	NA	TRBV3-1/TRBV3-2	TRBJ2-7	CASSQPSANEQYF	TGTGCCAGCAGCCAACCTAGCGCCAACGAGCAGTACTTC
NA	NA	TRBV24-1	TRBJ2-2	CATSDDRNGELFF	TGTGCCACCAGTGATGACAGGAACGGGGAGCTGTTTTTT
NA	NA	TRBV10-1	TRBJ2-5	CASSAGLIETQYF	TGCGCCAGCAGTGCGGGCCTGATAGAGACCCAGTACTTC
NA	NA	TRBV11-2	TRBJ1-3	CASSLDWGRGSGNTIYF	TGTGCCAGCAGCTTAGATTGGGGCCGGGGATCGGGAAACACCATATATTTT
NA	TRBD1	TRBV30	TRBJ1-1	CAWSPIGQGGSEAFF	TGTGCCTGGTCGCCGATCGGACAGGGTGGGTCTGAAGCTTTCTTT
once	NA	TRBV5-5	TRBJ2-3	CASSLLTGTQKRDTQYF	TGTGCCAGCAGCCTATTAACCGGGACCCAGAAGAGGGATACGCAGTATTTT
NA	NA	TRBV14	TRBJ1-1	CASSQGYMGARTEAFF	TGTGCCAGCAGCCAAGGCTATATGGGGGCGCGGACTGAAGCTTTCTTT
NA	TRBD1	TRBV7-2	TRBJ2-5	CASSLAGQGVTETQYF	TGTGCCAGCAGCCTCGCGGGACAGGGGGTAACAGAGACCCAGTACTTC
NA	NA	TRBV15	TRBJ2-3	CATSRDYSVDTQYF	TGTGCCACCAGCAGAGATTATTCAGTAGATACGCAGTATTTT
NA	NA	TRBV28	TRBJ2-1	CASSFGRSYNEQFF	TGTGCCAGCAGTTTTGGTCGTTCCTACAATGAGCAGTTCTTC
NA	TRBD2	TRBV6-1	TRBJ2-1	CASSEALRGGHNEQFF	TGTGCCAGCAGTGAAGCGTTACGGGGGGGTCACAATGAGCAGTTCTTC
NA	NA	TRBV28	TRBJ1-5	CASSLVGGAFNQPQHF	TGTGCCAGCAGTTTAGTGGGGGGGGCTTTCAATCAGCCCCAGCATTTT
NA	TRBD1	TRBV27	TRBJ1-2	CASSLTGDGYTF	TGTGCCAGCAGTCTTACAGGGGATGGCTACACCTTC
NA	TRBD1	TRBV15	TRBJ1-2	CATSSLVGTGTVIGGYTF	TGTGCCACCAGCAGCTTGGTCGGGACAGGGACTGTAATAGGTGGCTACACCTTC
NA	NA	TRBV23-1	TRBJ2-7	CASSHQGAYEQYF	TGCGCCAGCAGTCATCAGGGCGCCTACGAGCAGTACTTC
NA	NA	TRBV19	TRBJ2-2	CASGRGSLGTGELFF	TGTGCCAGTGGACGAGGGTCGTTGGGCACCGGGGAGCTGTTTTTT
once	TRBD1	TRBV11-3	TRBJ2-7	CASSLGGGQGTSYEQYF	TGTGCCAGCAGCTTAGGTGGGGGACAGGGAACCTCCTACGAGCAGTACTTC
NA	TRBD1	TRBV5-6	TRBJ2-5	CASSRDRGETQYF	TGTGCCAGCAGCCGCGACAGGGGAGAGACCCAGTACTTC
NA	TRBD1	TRBV7-2	TRBJ1-3	CASSPGQLRGTIYF	TGTGCCAGCAGCCCGGGACAGCTCCGGGGCACCATATATTTT
NA	TRBD1	TRBV5-1	TRBJ2-1	CASSLTLGTGAYNEQFF	TGCGCCAGCAGCTTAACTCTGGGGACAGGGGCCTACAATGAGCAGTTCTTC
NA	NA	TRBV9	TRBJ1-1	CASSPHAGRVNTEAFF	TGTGCCAGCAGCCCCCACGCCGGGCGCGTGAACACTGAAGCTTTCTTT
NA	TRBD2	TRBV5-5	TRBJ2-1	CASSSEPRTSGTNEQFF	TGTGCCAGCAGCTCGGAGCCCCGGACTAGCGGGACCAATGAGCAGTTCTTC
NA	NA	TRBV28	TRBJ2-3	CASPKDRGTDTQYF	TGTGCCAGCCCGAAGGACAGAGGCACAGATACGCAGTATTTT
NA	NA	TRBV24-1	TRBJ2-2	CATSDGGTGTGELFF	TGTGCCACCAGTGATGGGGGGACGGGGACCGGGGAGCTGTTTTTT
NA	TRBD1	TRBV6-2/TRBV6-3	TRBJ2-7	CASSLTGTGRYEQYF	TGTGCCAGCAGTTTGACCGGGACAGGGCGCTACGAGCAGTACTTC
NA	NA	TRBV18	TRBJ1-1	CASSDGQNTEAFF	TGTGCCAGCTCAGATGGACAGAACACTGAAGCCTTCTTT